The 28 T cell receptor beta chains reported below all come from one sample, sequenced in a study of blood T cell repertoires in COVID-19. Produced via immunoSEQ multiplex PCR; TCRdb's table is partial and in-frame only. The sample includes around 64,000 clones, approximately 90% of them seen just once. Sequences were obtained from peripheral blood. Receptor source: a human donor in a cohort sampled during active COVID-19.

The chain has TRBV29-1 and TRBJ2-7, with D perhaps TRBD1 (6 bases). Germline V lookup: CDR1 SQVTM, CDR2 ANQGSEA. The CDR3 spans 14 residues. V was clipped by 5 bases and J by 0 bases, with 14 bases between them. As DNA, the CDR3 is TGCAGCGTTCGCCCCGGACAGATCTCCTACGAGCAGTACTTC. Translated: CSVRPGQISYEQYF.

This clone was recorded only once. This chain joins TRBV7-7 and TRBJ2-7; 9 nucleotides align to TRBD2. CDR1 and CDR2 from the germline V gene are SSHAT and FNYEAQ (reference sequence). The CDR3 runs to 15 residues. Losses at the gene ends were 1 base for V and 1 base for J; bases not matched to a gene: 2. CDR3 in amino acids: CASSLDAGGSYEQYF. The CDR3 nucleotides read TGTGCCAGCAGCTTAGATGCGGGAGGGTCCTACGAGCAGTACTTC.

The V call is TRBV7-2, the J call TRBJ1-5; D might be TRBD1 (5 bases). Germline V gives CDR1 SGHTA, CDR2 FQGNSA. V was cut by 2 bases and J by 5 bases, with 13 bases left in between. The CDR3 contains 15 residues. CDR3 coding DNA: TGTGCCAGCAGCTTACGTCAGGGCGGCGATCAGCCCCAGCATTTT. It specifies CASSLRQGGDQPQHF. The whole variable domain, remainder taken from reference TRBV7-2 and TRBJ1-5, is GAGVSQSPSNKVTEKGKDVELRCDPISGHTALYWYRQSLGQGLEFLIYFQGNSAPDKSGLPSDRFSAERTGGSVSTLTIQRTQQEDSAVYLCASSLRQGGDQPQHFGDGTRLSIL.

The genes are TRBV5-1 and TRBJ2-1, with 7 bases fitting TRBD2. The CDR3 is made up of 14 amino acids. Germline V gives CDR1 SGHRS, CDR2 YFSETQ. Trimming cost V 2 bases and J 7 bases; bases outside gene matches: 6. CDR3 nucleotide sequence: TGCGCCAGCAGCTTAGGCGGGAGTTCGAATGAGCAGTTCTTC. It is translated as CASSLGGSSNEQFF.

The chain has TRBV2 and TRBJ1-4; TRBD1 might be the D (6 bases). This CDR3 has 15 amino acids. CDR1 and CDR2 from the germline V gene are SNHLY and FYNNEI. The V end lost 7 bases, the J end lost 0 bases, and 12 bases lay between the germline ends. This CDR3 is CASTRDTSTNEKLFF. CDR3 bases: TGTGCCAGCACGAGGGACACCTCAACTAATGAAAAACTGTTTTTT.

V usage is TRBV10-3 and J usage is TRBJ2-5, with D maybe TRBD1 (6 bases). Germline CDR1 is ENHRY and CDR2 is SYGVKD. The length of the CDR3 is 14 residues. Trimming took 2 bases from V and 4 from J, leaving 11 bases between them. CDR3 loop: CAISEGQGLETQYF. The CDR3 coding sequence is TGTGCCATCAGTGAGGGGCAGGGGCTAGAGACCCAGTACTTC.

The rearrangement links TRBV11-3 to TRBJ2-1; TRBD2 matches 13 bases. This CDR3 comprises 15 residues. The junction had 7 bases not matched to a gene; V was cut back by 5 bases and J by 9 bases. Germline V gene lookup returns CDR1 SGHNT and CDR2 YENEEA. The CDR3 DNA sequence: TGTGCCAGCAGCCCAGGGACTAGCGGGATAGGTGAGCAGTTCTTC. This encodes CASSPGTSGIGEQFF.

The chain joins TRBV9 to TRBJ2-1, with TRBD2 matching 13 bases. The V gene's germline CDR1 is SGDLS and CDR2 YYNGEE. V lost 5 bases and J lost 9; bases outside the gene matches: 11. The CDR3 extends over 16 amino acids. CDR3 region: CASSSGTSGIQGEQFF. The DNA of the CDR3 is TGTGCCAGCAGTTCCGGGACTAGCGGGATACAAGGTGAGCAGTTCTTC.

The CDR3 region is CATSVLRGSTDTQYF. CDR3 DNA sequence: TGTGCCACCAGTGTCCTCAGGGGTAGCACAGATACGCAGTATTTT. The gene calls are TRBV24-1 and TRBJ2-3, with a weak D call TRBD1 (6 bases). This CDR3 is 15 amino acids long. V was pared by 5 bases and J by 0 bases, with 11 bases between. Looked up from germline, CDR1 is KGHDR and CDR2 is SFDVKD.

The genes are TRBV24-1 and TRBJ2-1; D perhaps matches TRBD2 (6 bases). The CDR3 length is 16 residues. CDR1 KGHDR and CDR2 SFDVKD come from the germline V gene. V was trimmed by 1 base and J by 4 bases, leaving 13 bases between them. The CDR3 DNA reads TGTGCCACCAGTGATTTTAGACTAGGTAGTTACAATGAGCAGTTCTTC. Protein product: CATSDFRLGSYNEQFF.

This rearrangement joins TRBV7-2 to TRBJ1-2; 8 nucleotides line up with TRBD1. The CDR3 is made up of 14 amino acids. Per germline, CDR1 SGHTA and CDR2 FQGNSA. J gave up 1 base and V 5 bases, and 3 bases lay outside the gene matches. The CDR3 reads CASSLDRGNYGYTF. The CDR3 nucleotides are TGTGCCAGCAGCCTAGACAGGGGTAACTATGGCTACACCTTC.

This clone was recorded a few times. The chain uses TRBV5-5 and TRBJ2-3, with 8 positions matching TRBD2. V gave up 5 bases and J gave up 6 bases; unmatched junction bases: 8. CDR1 and CDR2 from the germline V gene are SGHKS and YYEKEE (reference sequence). The length of the CDR3 is 14 residues. This chain's CDR3 is CASSYRGLEDTQYF. DNA for the CDR3: TGTGCCAGCAGTTATCGGGGACTAGAGGATACGCAGTATTTT.

This clone appeared a single time. The chain is built from TRBV18 and TRBJ2-7; 11 bases align to TRBD1. The germline gives CDR1 KGHSH, CDR2 LQKENI. The CDR3 totals 15 residues. With 3 bases clipped from V and 6 bases from J, the junction kept 7 bases outside the gene matches. The CDR3 region is CASSPPDRGLSEQYF. For the CDR3, the DNA is TGTGCCAGCTCACCGCCGGACAGGGGGCTTAGCGAGCAGTACTTC.

The chain couples TRBV5-1 to TRBJ2-1; a possible D gene is TRBD2 (6 bases). Germline assignment: CDR1 SGHRS and CDR2 YFSETQ. CDR3 length equals 14 residues. Trimming cost V 7 bases and J 4 bases, with 15 bases left between them. CDR3 sequence: CASQTGDSYNEQFF. CDR3 bases: TGCGCCAGCCAAACGGGGGACTCGTACAATGAGCAGTTCTTC. The full variable domain, its missing parts supplied by reference TRBV5-1 and TRBJ2-1, is KAGVTQTPRYLIKTRGQQVTLSCSPISGHRSVSWYQQTPGQGLQFLFEYFSETQRNKGNFPGRFSGRQFSNSRSEMNVSTLELGDSALYLCASQTGDSYNEQFFGPGTRLTVL.

The rearrangement links TRBV3-1 (or the pseudogene TRBV3-2) to TRBJ2-1; D is unresolved. Germline CDR1 and CDR2: LGHDT and YNNKEL (reference sequence). V lost 4 bases to trimming and J lost 0 bases, with 10 bases between them. The CDR3 is made up of 15 amino acids. Written as DNA, the CDR3 is TGTGCCAGCAGCCGACCCAGAGGCTCCTACAATGAGCAGTTCTTC. It codes for CASSRPRGSYNEQFF.

This chain uses TRBV5-5 with TRBJ1-1; tentative D call: TRBD1 (5 bases). This CDR3 spans 14 amino acids. Germline CDR1 SGHKS, CDR2 YYEKEE (reference sequence). The ends were cut back, 0 bases at V and 1 base at J, with 7 bases in the middle. In DNA, the CDR3 is TGTGCCAGCAGCTTGGGACAGAGGAACACTGAAGCTTTCTTT. Protein: CASSLGQRNTEAFF. Based on the CDR3 plus reference TRBV5-5 and TRBJ1-1, the full variable domain is DAGVTQSPTHLIKTRGQQVTLRCSPISGHKSVSWYQQVLGQGPQFIFQYYEKEERGRGNFPDRFSARQFPNYSSELNVNALLLGDSALYLCASSLGQRNTEAFFGQGTRLTVV.

CDR3 amino acids: CASSQPTGTSGRTDSYEQYF. The DNA for the CDR3 is TGCGCCAGCAGCCAACCCACCGGGACTAGCGGGAGAACCGACTCCTACGAGCAGTACTTC. The rearrangement links TRBV4-1 to TRBJ2-7; 14 nucleotides align to TRBD2. Germline V lookup: CDR1 MGHRA, CDR2 YSYEKL. This CDR3 spans 20 amino acids. Trimming took 2 bases from V and 0 from J; bases not matched to a gene: 12.

The V gene is TRBV7-2, the J gene TRBJ2-1; 7 nucleotides match TRBD1. Germline trimming cut 0 bases from V and 5 bases from J; bases unmatched to any gene: 4. CDR1 is SGHTA, CDR2 FQGNSA, per germline. The CDR3 is made up of 15 amino acids. CDR3 protein: CASSLAWTGHNEQFF. The DNA of the CDR3 is TGTGCCAGCAGCTTAGCGTGGACAGGCCACAATGAGCAGTTCTTC.

The chain employs TRBV3-1 (or the pseudogene TRBV3-2) and TRBJ2-7; 11 nucleotides align to TRBD2. The V segment lost 6 bases and the J segment 3 bases; nucleotides outside the gene matches: 4. CDR3 length: 14 residues. Looked up from germline, CDR1 is LGHDT and CDR2 is YNNKEL (reference sequence). For the CDR3, the DNA is TGTGCCAGCAGTAGGGGGACTAGCGGCTACGAGCAGTACTTC. Residues: CASSRGTSGYEQYF.

This clone was recorded once. The chain has TRBV5-4 and TRBJ2-3; 9 positions match TRBD1. Per germline, CDR1 SGHNT and CDR2 YYREEE (reference sequence). Trimming at V came to 3 bases and at J to 4 bases, leaving 6 bases not matched to a gene. This CDR3 is 15 amino acids long. The CDR3 DNA reads as TGTGCCAGCAGCTCACAACAGGGGGCTGCAGATACGCAGTATTTT. It specifies CASSSQQGAADTQYF.

The chain uses TRBV9 and TRBJ2-1, with a tentative D call TRBD2 (5 bases). Germline CDR1 and CDR2: SGDLS and YYNGEE. Trimming cost V 0 bases and J 0 bases, with 10 bases left between them. CDR3 size: 16 residues. The CDR3 loop reads CASSVGGDPSYNEQFF. CDR3 bases: TGTGCCAGCAGCGTAGGGGGAGACCCCTCCTACAATGAGCAGTTCTTC.

The chain recombines TRBV11-3 with TRBJ2-2, with TRBD1 as a possible D gene (5 bases). This CDR3 is built from 12 residues. Trimming shortened V by 5 bases and J by 6 bases, and 7 bases separated the two germline ends. Germline assignment: CDR1 SGHNT and CDR2 YENEEA. The CDR3 loop reads CASSTGSGELFF. For the CDR3, the DNA is TGTGCCAGCAGCACAGGTTCCGGGGAGCTGTTTTTT.

The chain links TRBV3-1 (or the pseudogene TRBV3-2) to TRBJ2-7; a weak D match, TRBD1 (5 bases). Germline V gene data show CDR1 as LGHDT and CDR2 as YNNKEL (reference sequence). The CDR3 covers 16 residues. Deletions cut 4 bases from V and 4 bases from J, with 20 bases between. This CDR3 is CASSPQGLDTGYEQYF. The CDR3 DNA sequence: TGTGCCAGCAGCCCCCAGGGATTGGATACTGGATACGAGCAGTACTTC.

The V gene is TRBV7-9, the J gene TRBJ1-1, with 7 bases that match TRBD1. CDR3 length: 15 amino acids. V lost 2 bases, J lost 1 base, and 4 bases stayed unmatched. Germline CDR1 reads SEHNR; CDR2 reads FQNEAQ (reference sequence). The CDR3 bases are TGTGCCAGCAGCTTATTTAGGACAGGGAACACTGAAGCTTTCTTT. Encoded protein: CASSLFRTGNTEAFF.

This CDR3 reads CASSALEGGPYEQYF. The CDR3 DNA follows: TGTGCCAGCAGCGCCTTAGAGGGCGGACCCTACGAGCAGTACTTC. The chain is built from TRBV9 and TRBJ2-7, with a possible D match to TRBD2 (5 bases). CDR1 SGDLS and CDR2 YYNGEE come from the germline V gene. The CDR3 sequence is 15 residues long. V was shortened by 3 bases and J by 2 bases, with 15 bases between the two germline ends. The whole variable domain, remainder taken from reference TRBV9 and TRBJ2-7, is DSGVTQTPKHLITATGQRVTLRCSPRSGDLSVYWYQQSLDQGLQFLIQYYNGEERAKGNILERFSAQQFPDLHSELNLSSLELGDSALYFCASSALEGGPYEQYFGPGTRLTVT.

The genes are TRBV9 and TRBJ1-5, with TRBD1 matching 12 bases. The V gene's germline CDR1 is SGDLS and CDR2 YYNGEE. With V trimmed by 3 bases and J by 5 bases, 3 bases remained unmatched. The CDR3 length is 15 residues. The CDR3: CASSAGTGGDQPQHF. As DNA, the CDR3 is TGTGCCAGCAGCGCCGGGACAGGGGGCGATCAGCCCCAGCATTTT.

The V call is TRBV24-1, the J call TRBJ2-3, with TRBD2 as a possible D gene (6 bases). The CDR3 runs to 16 residues. Germline V gives CDR1 KGHDR, CDR2 SFDVKD. Trimming removed 8 bases from V and 3 bases from J, with 20 bases in between. In DNA form, the CDR3 reads TGTGCCACCACCCCCGGTCCTGTTGGGGGGACAGATACGCAGTATTTT. Its translation is CATTPGPVGGTDTQYF.

The chain is built from TRBV27 and TRBJ1-5, with D unresolved. Germline CDR1 and CDR2: MNHEY and SMNVEV (reference sequence). Deletions cut 5 bases from V and 2 bases from J, with 10 bases between. This CDR3 has 14 amino acids. CDR3 DNA: TGTGCCAGCAGTCCGTTTACGGGCAATCAGCCCCAGCATTTT. It is translated as CASSPFTGNQPQHF.